Presented here are 8 T cell receptor beta chains from one specimen sequenced in a study of OX40 agonist ivuxolimab in advanced cancers. Clones were read by immunoSEQ multiplex PCR, and TCRdb kept only the in-frame ones, dropping some. Altogether roughly 61,000 clones are present, roughly 85% being singletons, with the ten largest covering under 0.85%. Sequencing was performed on CD4+ or CD8+ T cells sorted from blood, taken in a trial of the OX40 agonist ivuxolimab. Source of these receptors: an adult with an advanced solid tumor such as melanoma, head and neck, liver or kidney cancer.

The rearrangement joins TRBV7-3 to TRBJ2-2; TRBD2 might be the D (6 bases). V shed 2 bases and J shed 1 base, with 8 bases lying between them. CDR3 length: 15 residues. Looked up from germline, CDR1 is SGHTA and CDR2 is FQGTGA. CDR3 residues: CASSLQGLNTGELFF. The CDR3 DNA reads TGTGCCAGCAGCTTACAGGGACTGAACACCGGGGAGCTGTTTTTT.

The rearrangement uses TRBV11-2 and TRBJ2-1; 8 nucleotides agree with TRBD1. The V segment lost 11 bases and the J segment 4 bases; nucleotides outside the gene matches: 10. There are 14 residues in the CDR3. CDR1 is SGHAT, CDR2 FQNNGV, per germline. CDR3 sequence: CAWPPDREYNEQFF. The CDR3 coding sequence is TGTGCCTGGCCCCCGGACAGGGAGTACAATGAGCAGTTCTTC.

Only one count was recorded for this clone. The chain is built from TRBV5-4 and TRBJ2-3, with unresolved D. Germline loops: CDR1 SGHNT, CDR2 YYREEE (reference sequence). This CDR3 spans 13 amino acids. The V end lost 4 bases, the J end lost 3 bases, and 9 bases lay between the germline ends. CDR3 sequence: CASSQDGTDTQYF. CDR3 in DNA: TGTGCCAGCAGCCAGGACGGTACAGATACGCAGTATTTT.

The chain joins TRBV10-3 to TRBJ1-1; D ambiguous. Germline-derived CDR1 and CDR2 are ENHRY and SYGVKD. The CDR3 consists of 13 residues. V shed 7 bases and J shed 2 bases, with 11 bases lying between them. The CDR3 loop is CAIKETGNTEAFF. The CDR3 DNA reads TGTGCCATCAAAGAGACGGGAAACACTGAAGCTTTCTTT.

V is TRBV15 and J is TRBJ1-1; 11 bases are shared with TRBD1. Germline V lookup: CDR1 LNHNV, CDR2 YYDKDF (reference sequence). CDR3 length: 14 residues. After removal of 4 bases from V and 7 bases from J, the junction contained 5 bases not matched to a gene. The CDR3 sequence is CATSKGQGAGEAFF. Written as DNA, the CDR3 is TGTGCCACCAGCAAAGGACAGGGGGCCGGTGAAGCTTTCTTT.

This clone was observed once. The chain recombines TRBV6-6 with TRBJ1-2; tentatively, D is TRBD1 (5 bases). The V gene's germline CDR1 is MNHNY and CDR2 SVGAGI (reference sequence). Trimming left V 6 bases short and J 6 bases short, with 14 bases between. This CDR3 contains 13 residues. CDR3 nucleotides: TGTGCCAGCAGGAGAGGACACTGGCATGGCTACACCTTC. The encoded protein is CASRRGHWHGYTF.

The chain combines TRBV9 with TRBJ2-1; 10 bases are shared with TRBD1. The V gene end was trimmed by 4 bases and the J gene end by 7 bases; junction bases not matched to a gene: 8. CDR3 length equals 15 residues. CDR1 SGDLS and CDR2 YYNGEE come from the germline V gene. In nucleotides, the CDR3 is TGTGCCAGCAGCCTAGGTGGACAGGGGGAAAATGAGCAGTTCTTC. Protein: CASSLGGQGENEQFF.

V usage is TRBV19 and J usage is TRBJ1-1; unclear D gene. V was trimmed by 1 base and J by 7 bases, leaving 10 bases between them. Per the germline V gene, CDR1 is LNHDA and CDR2 is SQIVND (reference sequence). The CDR3 is 13 amino acids. The chain's CDR3 is CASSIARSSEAFF. The CDR3 DNA is TGTGCCAGTAGTATAGCCAGGTCTAGTGAAGCTTTCTTT.